This T cell receptor (beta chain) is from a study of identifying expanded T cells in peripheral blood (dated by TCRdb to the late 2010s). Regarding the research as a whole: Separate aliquots of the same genomic DNA pool were sequenced to produce technical replicates, and four replicates were compared in pairs.

The immunoSEQ Assay, which uses bias-controlled multiplex PCR amplification of genomic DNA, was used to profile TCRbeta CDR3 regions. The original methods were these. The absolute abundance of each unique TCRbeta CDR3 region was quantified after sequences were collapsed and filtered. Two models were used to test differential abundance: a binomial model (Fisher-equivalent) and a beta-binomial model that adds time-dependent variance fitted from healthy donors. Clones with fewer than 5 combined templates were excluded, and clones with Benjamini-Hochberg FDR below 0.01 were called differentially abundant. Using the form v = (b*log(k)+a)^2, the beta-binomial variance was modeled as a function of the total template count across the two samples. Sourced from immuneACCESS, this table was stored by TCRdb with only in-frame sequences that have V and J called. A share of the clones is absent; for the studies checked, an unresolved V gene accounts for under half, and the remainder has no known explanation. V and J calls and clone size follow that table, whereas D and trimming were derived from the DNA. This sample comprises over 85,000 clones, 70% to 90% of them detected only once. The top ten hold 4.5% of the sample.

In regard to this clone: No cognate antigen has been identified for it. No much larger clonotype is one base removed from it; base qualities were not supplied.

No immune events such as infections were documented for the healthy donors during the collection period. Time-dependent variance in a beta-binomial model of T-cell clone differential abundance was calibrated using healthy-donor blood repertoires as a training cohort. The training cohort comprised 10 healthy donors, 3 female and 7 male. On average the donors were around 39 years old, and their ages spanned roughly 29 to 64 years. Obtained from a commercial supplier, whole blood was collected from each healthy donor at three time points set approximately two weeks apart. For immunosequencing, genomic DNA was extracted from whole blood that had not been sorted. Study-level results and caveats: In all healthy donors, the variance in clone template counts between samples taken two weeks apart rose significantly as total template count increased. Around 1.3 differentially abundant clones were flagged by the binomial model between technical replicates, whereas about 15 and 18 were flagged over roughly two weeks and four weeks, respectively. The authors expected that over much longer intervals, such as months to years, biological variance in healthy repertoires might increase even further. Both the number of clones called differentially abundant and the false-positive rate were significantly reduced by the beta-binomial model across all healthy-donor time intervals.

The V and J ends are trimmed by 4 bases and 4 bases, leaving 14 bases between them. In the germline V gene (reference sequence), CDR1 corresponds to MNHNY and CDR2 to SVGAGI. The CDR3 holds 15 amino acids from the cysteine to the phenylalanine. Only CDR3 DNA is held: 45 bases, read in frame from base 1. The source is a person aged 18 to 69 in good health. Sequenced input: blood. The rearrangement combines TRBV6-6 with TRBJ2-1; TRBD1 is possibly the D segment (6 matching bases). This receptor carries the CDR3 CASSSSGQYYNEQFF. The sequenced DNA: TGTGCCAGCAGTTCATCTGGACAGTATTACAATGAGCAGTTCTTC.